What follows are 8 T cell receptor beta chains derived from one specimen sequenced in a study of identical twins. TCRdb called the 5' RACE reads again in MiXCR, with one record for every CDR3 protein. The sample shows around 250,000 distinct CDR3 sequences, 6.5% of them seen only once. Separately, the same data were catalogued under a study of T cells expressing NK-cell markers.

The sequenced sample was CD8+ T cells sorted from blood. Every receptor here comes from a woman aged 18-35 years in good health.

The chain employs TRBV20-1 and TRBJ2-1, with D possibly matching TRBD2 (6 bases). This CDR3 has 13 residues. Germline V gene sequence: CDR1 DFQATT, CDR2 SNEGSKA (reference sequence). Trimming took 6 bases from V and 7 from J, leaving 16 bases between them. In nucleotides, the CDR3 is TGCAGTGCGTACACCGGGACTTCAAATGAGCAGTTCTTC. This gives the protein CSAYTGTSNEQFF.

The sample holds many counts of this clonotype. The J gene is TRBJ2-2, the V gene TRBV4-1; D not resolved. Germline assignment: CDR1 MGHRA and CDR2 YSYEKL. The CDR3 has 15 amino acids. Trimming removed 3 bases at V and 1 base at J, with 9 bases between. The CDR3 sequence is CASSHGAQNTGELFF. The DNA for the CDR3 is TGCGCCAGCAGCCACGGAGCCCAGAACACCGGGGAGCTGTTTTTT.

This clonotype showed up just a few times. The V call is TRBV4-1, the J call TRBJ2-7, with D maybe TRBD2 (5 bases). The CDR3 extends over 14 amino acids. Trimming pared 0 bases from V and 4 bases from J, leaving 10 bases between. CDR1 MGHRA and CDR2 YSYEKL come from the germline V gene. The CDR3 sequence is CASSQDGAAYEQYF. The CDR3 DNA sequence: TGCGCCAGCAGCCAAGATGGAGCGGCGTACGAGCAGTACTTC.

This clonotype was counted ten times or more. The chain recombines TRBV7-2 with TRBJ2-2; 13 bases line up with TRBD2. The length of the CDR3 is 16 residues. Germline V gene lookup returns CDR1 SGHTA and CDR2 FQGNSA. J lost 6 bases, V lost 5 bases, and 6 bases had no gene match. CDR3 region: CASSIGTSGKAGELFF. CDR3 bases: TGTGCCAGCAGCATCGGGACTAGCGGGAAGGCCGGGGAGCTGTTTTTT.

Many counts were recorded for this clonotype. This rearrangement joins TRBV12-3 or TRBV12-4 to TRBJ2-7, with D hard to call. V lost 3 bases to trimming and J lost 2 bases, with 5 bases between them. The CDR3 is made up of 12 amino acids. CDR3 DNA sequence: TGTGCCAGCAGTTTTACCCCCTACGAGCAGTACTTC. Its protein is CASSFTPYEQYF.

This clonotype was recorded many times. The rearrangement joins TRBV15 to TRBJ1-6, with D maybe TRBD1 (5 bases). Trimming cost V 2 bases and J 7 bases, with 15 bases left between them. The CDR3 totals 16 residues. The germline V gene encodes CDR1 LNHNV and CDR2 YYDKDF (reference sequence). The CDR3 is CATSRFGGVRNSPLHF. The CDR3 DNA reads as TGTGCCACCAGCAGATTCGGGGGGGTTCGAAATTCACCCCTCCACTTT.

The gene calls are TRBV5-5 and TRBJ2-5, with 9 bases matching TRBD2. With V trimmed by 0 bases and J by 0 bases, 0 bases remained unmatched. CDR1 is SGHKS and CDR2 is YYEKEE in the germline V gene (reference sequence). The CDR3 is 15 residues long. The CDR3 coding sequence is TGTGCCAGCAGCTTGGGACTAGCGGACCAAGAGACCCAGTACTTC. It codes for CASSLGLADQETQYF. Complete variable domain (other parts from reference TRBV5-5 and TRBJ2-5): DAGVTQSPTHLIKTRGQQVTLRCSPISGHKSVSWYQQVLGQGPQFIFQYYEKEERGRGNFPDRFSARQFPNYSSELNVNALLLGDSALYLCASSLGLADQETQYFGPGTRLLVL.

The chain links TRBV4-3 to TRBJ2-1; 7 bases match TRBD2. Germline values: CDR1 LGHNA, CDR2 YSLEER. The junction had 5 bases not matched to a gene; V was cut back by 0 bases and J by 3 bases. The CDR3 runs 16 residues. The CDR3 sequence is CASSQDLAGVYNEQFF. The CDR3 nucleotides read TGCGCCAGCAGCCAAGATCTGGCGGGGGTCTACAATGAGCAGTTCTTC.